This T cell receptor (beta chain) emerged from a study of PD-1 blockade in classical Hodgkin lymphoma. Findings and limits, study-wide: Compared with healthy donors, newly diagnosed patients reportedly showed lower baseline TCR diversity. Exclusion covered patients beginning nivolumab under 1 year post-ASCT. For complete responders, baseline diversity was comparable to that of newly diagnosed patients.

Looked up from germline, CDR1 is MNHEY and CDR2 is SMNVEV (reference sequence). The CDR3 is 14 residues long. V gave up 6 bases and J gave up 7 bases; unmatched junction bases: 6. On this clone itself: Its specificity is not known.

This table comes from immunoSEQ multiplex PCR, and its TCRdb copy is limited to in-frame clones, with some not included. The sample contains about 21,000 clones, roughly 72% of which appear only once. Relapse was seen in all patients after autologous stem cell transplantation, and brentuximab vedotin exposure was variable. V gene TRBV27 combines with J gene TRBJ1-4; 9 positions match TRBD1. This receptor was obtained from a human donor with classical Hodgkin lymphoma. Sequenced material: peripheral blood mononuclear cells (PBMCs), taken at baseline. The CDR3 is CASSSGTGIEKLFF. The CDR3 region has the DNA TGTGCCAGCAGCTCCGGGACAGGGATTGAAAAACTGTTTTTT. The full variable domain, its missing parts supplied by reference TRBV27 and TRBJ1-4, is EAQVTQNPRYLITVTGKKLTVTCSQNMNHEYMSWYRQDPGLGLRQIYYSMNVEVTDKGDVPEGYKVSRKEKRNFPLILESPSPNQTSLYFCASSSGTGIEKLFFGSGTQLSVL.